What follows are 21 T cell receptor beta chains derived from one specimen sequenced in a study of post-analysis software for immune sequencing data. Whole-study findings and limits: Several TRBV segments, TRBV5-6, TRBV5-1 and TRBV20-1 among them, were found more frequent in patients than controls.

Prepared libraries of TCR beta cDNA carried unique molecular identifiers. One entry per CDR3 protein, called by TCRdb with MiXCR from the PCR reads. Counted here are roughly 800,000 distinct CDR3 sequences, 46% occurring once; the ten biggest clones make up roughly 4.9%. Antigen specificity for these receptors is unknown. Specimen: blood. The receptors here all came from a girl aged 10 to 17 with multiple sclerosis.

The gene calls are TRBV7-8 and TRBJ2-1; D is unresolved. The CDR3 is 13 amino acids. Germline lookup yields CDR1 SGHVS and CDR2 FQNEAQ. V shed 5 bases and J shed 1 base, with 6 bases lying between them. The CDR3 sequence: CASSTLSYNEQFF. Written as DNA, the CDR3 is TGTGCCAGCAGCACTCTATCCTACAATGAGCAGTTCTTC.

This clonotype was detected a few times. CDR3 sequence reads: CSAGDRSSYEQYF. For the CDR3, the DNA is TGCAGTGCCGGGGACAGGTCCTCCTACGAGCAGTACTTC. This chain uses TRBV20-1 with TRBJ2-7; 8 nucleotides agree with TRBD1. Germline-derived CDR1 and CDR2 are DFQATT and SNEGSKA (reference sequence). V lost 6 bases to trimming and J lost 0 bases; unmatched junction nucleotides: 4. The CDR3 is 13 amino acids.

The gene calls are TRBV29-1 and TRBJ2-3; D is undetermined. Germline CDR1 is SQVTM and CDR2 is ANQGSEA. V was clipped by 4 bases and J by 0 bases, with 8 bases between them. The CDR3 totals 13 residues. The DNA of the CDR3 is TGCAGCGTTGTTCCCCCAAGCACAGATACGCAGTATTTT. Protein product: CSVVPPSTDTQYF.

The CDR3 here is CASSLGPGNTEAFF. In DNA, the CDR3 is TGTGCCAGCAGCCTAGGACCGGGGAACACTGAAGCTTTCTTT. The chain recombines TRBV7-2 with TRBJ1-1; D remains unclear. CDR3 length: 14 amino acids. The V end lost 5 bases, the J end lost 1 base, and 11 bases lay between the germline ends. The V gene's germline CDR1 is SGHTA and CDR2 FQGNSA.

The chain links TRBV20-1 to TRBJ2-5, with 10 bases matching TRBD2. Germline assignment: CDR1 DFQATT and CDR2 SNEGSKA (reference sequence). V shed 3 bases, J shed 2 bases, and the junction held 6 bases outside the gene matches. CDR3 size: 15 residues. DNA of the CDR3: TGCAGTGCTAGTCCGGGACTAGCGTATCAAGAGACCCAGTACTTC. Translating it yields CSASPGLAYQETQYF.

The rearrangement links TRBV18 to TRBJ2-7; TRBD1 might be the D (5 bases). Per germline, CDR1 KGHSH and CDR2 LQKENI. The CDR3 runs to 17 residues. V lost 3 bases, J lost 2 bases, and 20 bases lay in between. The DNA of the CDR3 is TGTGCCAGCTCACCCGGTGGAGAAGACAGTCGACCCTACGAGCAGTACTTC. Translated: CASSPGGEDSRPYEQYF.

V is TRBV27 and J is TRBJ2-1; TRBD2 might be the D (6 bases). The length of the CDR3 is 12 residues. Germline V gene lookup returns CDR1 MNHEY and CDR2 SMNVEV (reference sequence). The V gene lost 2 bases and the J gene lost 9 bases, with 8 bases spanning the gap. CDR3 sequence: CASSLRGSEQFF. The CDR3 region has the DNA TGTGCCAGCAGTTTACGGGGGAGTGAGCAGTTCTTC.

V and J are TRBV20-1 and TRBJ2-4; 9 bases map to TRBD1. TRBJ2-7 matches the DNA end more closely, so the J call is doubtful. Germline V gene sequence: CDR1 DFQATT, CDR2 SNEGSKA (reference sequence). The CDR3 runs to 13 residues. The CDR3 reads CSASPGQGNEQYF. The CDR3 DNA is TGCAGTGCAAGCCCGGGACAGGGAAACGAGCAGTACTTC.

This clonotype was seen a handful of times. The rearrangement links TRBV12-3 or TRBV12-4 to TRBJ1-2; tentative D call: TRBD1 (5 bases). V was cut by 10 bases and J by 8 bases, with 17 bases left in between. The CDR3 is 12 residues long. CDR3 sequence (DNA): TGTGCCACCTCTCGGGGGTACGGGGGCTACACCTTC. It codes for CATSRGYGGYTF.

J is TRBJ1-3 and V is TRBV5-5, with TRBD1 as a possible D gene (6 bases). The germline V and J ends were trimmed by 1 base and 13 bases, with 18 bases remaining between them. Germline V gene lookup returns CDR1 SGHKS and CDR2 YYEKEE (reference sequence). This CDR3 is built from 14 residues. CDR3 loop: CASSLWGAPGEIYF. The CDR3, as DNA: TGTGCCAGCAGCTTGTGGGGGGCCCCAGGAGAAATATATTTT.

This sequence joins TRBV6-5 and TRBJ2-3; 10 nucleotides match TRBD1. The germline CDR1 and CDR2 sequences are MNHEY and SVGAGI. CDR3 length: 15 amino acids. V shed 2 bases, J shed 4 bases, and the junction held 3 bases outside the gene matches. CDR3 coding DNA: TGTGCCAGCAGTTACGACGGACAGGGGGCAGATACGCAGTATTTT. This codes for CASSYDGQGADTQYF.

In its sample, this clonotype was seen a few times. J is TRBJ2-4 and V is TRBV20-1, with D possibly TRBD2 on 5 matching bases. The last part of the DNA fits TRBJ2-7 better; the J call may be wrong. Germline CDR1 is DFQATT and CDR2 is SNEGSKA (reference sequence). The CDR3 is made up of 15 amino acids. The DNA for the CDR3 is TGCAGTGCCCCCGAGGTTAGGCTAGCTGTAAGCGAGCAGTACTTC. Protein product: CSAPEVRLAVSEQYF.

This clonotype was recorded many times. The chain employs TRBV20-1 and TRBJ2-5, with TRBD1 matching 12 bases. The CDR3 runs 16 residues. V lost 1 base to trimming and J lost 1 base; unmatched junction nucleotides: 4. Germline V gene data show CDR1 as DFQATT and CDR2 as SNEGSKA (reference sequence). In DNA, the CDR3 is TGCAGTGCTAGAGGGGGGACAGGGGGCACCCAAGAGACCCAGTACTTC. This gives the protein CSARGGTGGTQETQYF.

The CDR3 spells CASSSASGSLVSYEQYF. The CDR3, as DNA: TGCGCCAGCAGCTCAGCTAGCGGGAGTTTGGTGTCCTACGAGCAGTACTTC. The rearrangement uses TRBV5-1 and TRBJ2-7; TRBD2 matches at 10 bases. V was pared by 3 bases and J by 1 base, with 10 bases of the junction left unmatched. This CDR3 spans 17 amino acids. Germline CDR1 reads SGHRS; CDR2 reads YFSETQ.

The rearrangement uses TRBV7-3 and TRBJ1-1; D gene unclear. This CDR3 has 13 residues. Trimming left V 8 bases short and J 1 base short, with 11 bases between. Germline CDR1 is SGHTA and CDR2 is FQGTGA. The CDR3 DNA reads TGTGCCAGCGGGATGACCCGGAACACTGAAGCTTTCTTT. This codes for CASGMTRNTEAFF.

The rearrangement joins TRBV19 to TRBJ1-5, with D possibly matching TRBD1 (6 bases). Germline CDR1 and CDR2: LNHDA and SQIVND (reference sequence). The V end lost 7 bases, the J end lost 4 bases, and 11 bases lay between the germline ends. The CDR3 is 13 residues long. The CDR3 bases are TGTGCCAGTACGGGGGGCCGAAATCAGCCCCAGCATTTT. Translating gives CASTGGRNQPQHF.

This clonotype has just a few counts. The chain combines TRBV20-1 with TRBJ1-1; D may be TRBD1 (5 bases). This CDR3 is 12 amino acids long. The germline V gene has CDR1 DFQATT and CDR2 SNEGSKA (reference sequence). V was shortened by 0 bases and J by 10 bases, with 12 bases between the two germline ends. Written as DNA, the CDR3 is TGCAGTGCTAGAGATGGTCCGGGGGGAGCTTTCTTT. This translates into CSARDGPGGAFF.

The chain uses TRBV5-1 and TRBJ2-7; D possibly corresponds to TRBD2 (7 bases). The J call could be wrong; TRBJ2-5 is a better fit for the DNA end. The germline V gene encodes CDR1 SGHRS and CDR2 YFSETQ. The CDR3 covers 14 residues. The CDR3, as DNA: TGCGCCAGCAGCGCGGGGGACAACGTGAAGACCCAGTACTTC. This encodes CASSAGDNVKTQYF.

This clonotype was picked up a small number of times. The chain joins TRBV20-1 to TRBJ2-4; 12 positions match TRBD2. V lost 5 bases and J lost 1; bases outside the gene matches: 15. Germline values: CDR1 DFQATT, CDR2 SNEGSKA (reference sequence). The CDR3 has 19 residues. The CDR3 spells CSAPSLTSGSKGAKNIQYF. In nucleotides, the CDR3 is TGCAGTGCTCCCAGCCTGACTAGCGGGAGCAAGGGGGCCAAAAACATTCAGTACTTC.

This chain joins TRBV4-3 and TRBJ2-3; 8 positions match TRBD2. The CDR3 is 14 residues long. Germline CDR1 reads LGHNA; CDR2 reads YSLEER. V was clipped by 1 base and J by 5 bases; unmatched bases: 2. CDR3 DNA sequence: TGCGCCAGCAGCCAAGGAACTAGCGGAGATACGCAGTATTTT. This codes for CASSQGTSGDTQYF.

This clonotype was seen a single time. The J gene is TRBJ2-5, the V gene TRBV20-1; either TRBD1 or TRBD2 may fit D (5 bases each). The J call is doubtful: the DNA matches TRBJ2-7 better. From germline, CDR1 is DFQATT and CDR2 SNEGSKA (reference sequence). This CDR3 has 13 amino acids. CDR3 bases: TGCAGTGCTAGAGGAGGGGAATGGAGCGAGCAGTACTTC. Protein sequence: CSARGGEWSEQYF.